This T cell receptor beta chain comes out of a study of cytomegalovirus exposure and HLA in healthy donors. Study observations and caveats: HLA restriction was apparent for most CMV-associated TCR beta chains in a later analysis. Clonal expansion, a later analysis showed, was greater in HLA-associated TCR beta chains than in equally common others. The productive fraction for most TCR beta V segments was about 87% or about 30% in an earlier analysis.

Use of 60 Vbeta and 13 Jbeta primers characterized the PCR. Using immunoSEQ multiplex PCR, the repertoire was profiled, and TCRdb retains in-frame clones only, with some absent. The table records over 150,000 clones, 75% to 90% of them present only once. In regard to this clone: Its antigen is unknown.

The source is a woman aged 45-65 years in good health and CMV-seropositive. The sample comprised PBMCs.

The CDR3 DNA follows: TGCGCCAGCAGCTTACTAGGCACCGAGCAGTACTTC. Its protein is CASSLLGTEQYF. The chain uses TRBV5-1 and TRBJ2-7, with TRBD2 as a possible D gene (5 bases). The V gene's germline CDR1 is SGHRS and CDR2 YFSETQ. This CDR3 region has 12 residues. Trimming cost V 2 bases and J 6 bases, with 9 bases left between them.